Listed here are 27 T cell receptor beta chains from one sample, sequenced in a study of response to subunit inactivated influenza vaccine (dated by TCRdb to 2017 to 2018). Receptor libraries were prepared by RT-PCR. Data came from an Illumina HiSeq 2500. The public reads were quality trimmed at Q25 with fastp and then assembled into clones with MiXCR by TCRdb, keeping productive beta chains. Rows with a matching CDR3 protein are joined into one entry that keeps the most common DNA and genes. This sample lists 500,000 to 550,000 distinct CDR3 sequences; about 8% were detected once. Clones ranked in the top ten supply around 13% of the sample. This specimen was PBMCs from blood, taken about 24 months after vaccination. All receptors derive from a man aged 45-69 years who received an inactivated influenza vaccine. Donor details come from another sample of the same person, matched by shared clones.

There are a few counts of this clonotype. The V gene is TRBV3-1, the J gene TRBJ1-2; 10 nucleotides align to TRBD1. This CDR3 is 17 amino acids long. CDR1 and CDR2 from the germline V gene are LGHDT and YNNKEL (reference sequence). V lost 5 bases, J lost 4 bases, and 13 bases stayed unmatched. The DNA of the CDR3 is TGTGCCAGCAGCTTCCGGGACAGGGGTCCTATTACCTATGGCTACACCTTC. This translates into CASSFRDRGPITYGYTF.

This clonotype was found a few times. The chain carries TRBV10-3 and TRBJ2-5, with 9 bases aligning to TRBD2. CDR1 ENHRY and CDR2 SYGVKD come from the germline V gene. The CDR3 runs 13 residues. The V segment lost 11 bases and the J segment 5 bases; nucleotides outside the gene matches: 9. This CDR3 is CAAALSGSETQYF. The DNA for the CDR3 is TGTGCCGCCGCTCTTAGCGGGAGTGAGACCCAGTACTTC.

This clonotype has a count of ten or more. The rearrangement links TRBV25-1 to TRBJ1-2; TRBD1 might be the D (5 bases). V dropped 2 bases and J dropped 5 bases, with 12 bases sitting between them. The V gene's germline CDR1 is MGHDK and CDR2 SYGVNS. The CDR3 is made up of 14 amino acids. This chain's CDR3 is CASSEGTGPYGYTF. DNA of the CDR3: TGTGCCAGCAGTGAAGGAACAGGACCTTATGGCTACACCTTC.

This clonotype was observed at least ten times. The rearrangement joins TRBV5-1 to TRBJ2-5; D call uncertain. This CDR3 has 13 amino acids. The germline V and J ends were trimmed by 1 base and 5 bases, with 9 bases remaining between them. Germline lookup yields CDR1 SGHRS and CDR2 YFSETQ. The CDR3 nucleotides read TGCGCCAGCAGCTTGCGTGTGGGTGAGACCCAGTACTTC. It is translated as CASSLRVGETQYF.

The CDR3 DNA reads TGCGCCAGCAGCACCAAAACCGGGACAGGAGGCCTCGAGCAGTACTTC. As protein: CASSTKTGTGGLEQYF. The rearrangement uses TRBV5-1 and TRBJ2-7, with 8 bases that match TRBD1. V lost 4 bases and J lost 6; bases outside the gene matches: 15. The V gene's germline CDR1 is SGHRS and CDR2 YFSETQ. The CDR3 totals 16 residues.

This clonotype was observed a handful of times. V gene TRBV10-3 combines with J gene TRBJ2-2, with 12 bases aligning to TRBD2. The CDR3 has 16 amino acids. V lost 3 bases, J lost 4 bases, and 3 bases stayed unmatched. The germline V gene encodes CDR1 ENHRY and CDR2 SYGVKD. The CDR3 DNA sequence: TGTGCCATCAGTGACGGACTAGCGGGGTCCACCGGGGAGCTGTTTTTT. The encoded protein is CAISDGLAGSTGELFF.

This clonotype showed up just a few times. The gene calls are TRBV12-3 or TRBV12-4 and TRBJ2-7, with D perhaps being TRBD1 or TRBD2 (5 bases each). The CDR3 length is 14 residues. V was cut by 1 base and J by 1 base, with 8 bases left in between. The CDR3, as DNA: TGTGCCAGCAGTTTAGGCAGGGAGTCCTACGAGCAGTACTTC. This gives the protein CASSLGRESYEQYF.

CDR3 in amino acids: CASSIGGDGTEAFF. The CDR3 DNA is TGTGCCAGTAGTATAGGCGGGGATGGCACTGAAGCTTTCTTT. The chain links TRBV19 to TRBJ1-1, with D uncertain. The CDR3 has 14 amino acids. Germline CDR1 and CDR2: LNHDA and SQIVND (reference sequence). V lost 1 base and J 4 bases, leaving 10 bases between the germline ends.

V and J are TRBV10-1 and TRBJ2-3; D unresolved. The CDR3 is 12 residues long. Germline V gene sequence: CDR1 WNHNN, CDR2 SYGVQD (reference sequence). The V gene lost 2 bases and the J gene lost 3 bases, with 3 bases spanning the gap. This chain's CDR3 is CASSERTDTQYF. The CDR3 bases are TGCGCCAGCAGTGAGCGAACAGATACGCAGTATTTT.

This clonotype was observed many times. V gene TRBV3-1 combines with J gene TRBJ1-1; tentative D call: TRBD1 (5 bases). The length of the CDR3 is 16 residues. V lost 4 bases and J 4 bases, leaving 19 bases between the germline ends. Per the germline V gene, CDR1 is LGHDT and CDR2 is YNNKEL (reference sequence). For the CDR3, the DNA is TGTGCCAGCAGCCCTACAGGCGTCACGGTGGGCACTGAAGCTTTCTTT. Protein: CASSPTGVTVGTEAFF.

This clonotype was seen only a few times. This chain joins TRBV9 and TRBJ2-1; 9 nucleotides line up with TRBD1. Looked up from germline, CDR1 is SGDLS and CDR2 is YYNGEE. This CDR3 contains 15 residues. The V segment lost 7 bases and the J segment 5 bases; nucleotides outside the gene matches: 10. In DNA form, the CDR3 reads TGTGCCAGCTCTCACAGGGGGCGCGTGAACAATGAGCAGTTCTTC. The encoded protein is CASSHRGRVNNEQFF.

This clonotype was recorded at least ten times. This rearrangement joins TRBV7-8 to TRBJ2-1, with 7 bases aligning to TRBD2. CDR3 size: 18 residues. The junction had 11 bases not matched to a gene; V was cut back by 0 bases and J by 3 bases. Germline V CDR1 and CDR2: SGHVS, FQNEAQ. The CDR3 nucleotides are TGTGCCAGCAGCTTAGCGAGGGCTAGCCGGGAGGTCTACAATGAGCAGTTCTTC. Its protein is CASSLARASREVYNEQFF. The full variable domain, completed using reference TRBV7-8 and TRBJ2-1, is GAGVSQSPRYKVAKRGQDVALRCDPISGHVSLFWYQQALGQGPEFLTYFQNEAQLDKSGLPSDRFFAERPEGSVSTLKIQRTQQEDSAVYLCASSLARASREVYNEQFFGPGTRLTVL.

This clonotype was counted ten times or more. The gene calls are TRBV7-9 and TRBJ1-2; the match to TRBD1 covers 7 bases. CDR1 SEHNR and CDR2 FQNEAQ come from the germline V gene (reference sequence). The CDR3 contains 13 residues. V trimming: 4 bases; J trimming: 4 bases; junction bases outside the gene matches: 3. The CDR3 nucleotides are TGTGCCAGCAGCTCAGGGGACAGCTATGGCTACACCTTC. Its protein is CASSSGDSYGYTF.

This clonotype was recorded a few times. The chain carries TRBV5-1 and TRBJ1-2; TRBD1 matches at 10 bases. Germline CDR1 is SGHRS and CDR2 is YFSETQ. The length of the CDR3 is 14 residues. The V gene end was trimmed by 2 bases and the J gene end by 8 bases; junction bases not matched to a gene: 6. CDR3 nucleotide sequence: TGCGCCAGCAGCTTCGGGGACAGGGGATACGGCTACACCTTC. Protein product: CASSFGDRGYGYTF.

This clonotype was seen a handful of times. The V call is TRBV4-1, the J call TRBJ2-7, with D perhaps TRBD1 (6 bases). The CDR3 runs to 15 residues. V lost 1 base and J 5 bases, leaving 15 bases between the germline ends. Germline V CDR1 and CDR2: MGHRA, YSYEKL. CDR3 in DNA: TGCGCCAGCAGCCAAGGCCAACAGGGCTGGAACGAGCAGTACTTC. Its protein is CASSQGQQGWNEQYF.

This clonotype was picked up a small number of times. V is TRBV18 and J is TRBJ2-5; possible D gene TRBD1, 5 bases. The germline gives CDR1 KGHSH, CDR2 LQKENI. This CDR3 has 15 amino acids. Trimming took off 3 bases at V and 5 bases at J, with 16 bases between the two ends. The CDR3 DNA follows: TGTGCCAGCTCACCGAATCAGCAGGGCGCGGAGACCCAGTACTTC. This encodes CASSPNQQGAETQYF.

The chain combines TRBV20-1 with TRBJ2-6; the D gene is possibly TRBD1 (5 bases). CDR3 size: 15 residues. The germline V and J ends were trimmed by 5 bases and 3 bases, with 14 bases remaining between them. The germline V gene has CDR1 DFQATT and CDR2 SNEGSKA (reference sequence). The CDR3 DNA sequence: TGCAGTGCTCCCCGAGCAGGGCTTGGGGCCAACGTCCTGACTTTC. Residues: CSAPRAGLGANVLTF.

This clonotype was recorded a few times. This chain connects TRBV20-1 to TRBJ1-5, with TRBD1 identical over 8 bases. The CDR3 is made up of 15 amino acids. CDR1 and CDR2 from the germline V gene are DFQATT and SNEGSKA (reference sequence). V shed 1 base and J 3 bases; nucleotides not matched to a gene: 5. The CDR3 sequence is CSARVPGGLNQPQHF. The CDR3 nucleotides read TGCAGTGCTAGAGTCCCAGGGGGCCTCAATCAGCCCCAGCATTTT.

This clonotype came up many times. The chain joins TRBV9 to TRBJ2-7, with D perhaps TRBD2 (5 bases). This CDR3 is built from 15 residues. Trimming removed 0 bases from V and 0 bases from J, with 10 bases in between. Germline values: CDR1 SGDLS, CDR2 YYNGEE. CDR3 loop: CASSVGLAGSYEQYF. The CDR3 DNA reads as TGTGCCAGCAGCGTAGGATTGGCGGGCTCCTACGAGCAGTACTTC.

This clonotype was observed a handful of times. This chain joins TRBV3-1 and TRBJ2-5, with 9 positions matching TRBD1. V shed 3 bases, J shed 6 bases, and the junction held 8 bases outside the gene matches. This CDR3 region has 15 residues. Germline V gene sequence: CDR1 LGHDT, CDR2 YNNKEL (reference sequence). The CDR3 DNA follows: TGTGCCAGCAGCCAGGAGGGACAGGGCCACCAGACCCAGTACTTC. Amino acid sequence: CASSQEGQGHQTQYF.

This clonotype occurred many times. The rearrangement uses TRBV4-3 and TRBJ2-3; 12 bases map to TRBD2. This CDR3 is built from 16 residues. V shed 0 bases and J 8 bases; nucleotides not matched to a gene: 6. CDR1 is LGHNA and CDR2 is YSLEER in the germline V gene. CDR3 region: CASSQDATSGSSTQYF. For the CDR3, the DNA is TGCGCCAGCAGCCAAGATGCGACTAGCGGGAGTAGTACGCAGTATTTT.

The rearrangement uses TRBV6-2 or TRBV6-3 and TRBJ2-3; 12 positions agree with TRBD2. The germline V gene has CDR1 MNHEY and CDR2 SVGEGT. J gave up 3 bases and V 6 bases, and 4 bases lay outside the gene matches. CDR3 length equals 15 residues. The CDR3: CASSGLAGMTDTQYF. DNA for the CDR3: TGTGCCAGCAGCGGACTAGCGGGAATGACAGATACGCAGTATTTT.

The V and J genes are TRBV6-1 and TRBJ2-1; 11 nucleotides agree with TRBD2. The CDR3 sequence is 16 residues long. Trimming took 6 bases from V and 5 from J; bases not matched to a gene: 9. The germline V gene encodes CDR1 MNHNS and CDR2 SASEGT. CDR3 in amino acids: CASSVDRLAGNNEQFF. As DNA, the CDR3 is TGTGCCAGCAGCGTGGATCGACTAGCGGGAAACAATGAGCAGTTCTTC.

This clonotype was detected many times. This rearrangement joins TRBV7-2 to TRBJ2-2, with 8 nucleotides matching TRBD1. V shed 5 bases, J shed 6 bases, and the junction held 8 bases outside the gene matches. Looked up from germline, CDR1 is SGHTA and CDR2 is FQGNSA. The CDR3 extends over 15 amino acids. CDR3 amino acids: CASSQGQGRAGELFF. The CDR3 DNA is TGTGCCAGCAGCCAAGGACAGGGACGGGCCGGGGAGCTGTTTTTT.

CDR3 sequence reads: CTLCLAGQGVFSNQPQHF. CDR3 nucleotides: TGTACCCTCTGTTTAGCGGGACAGGGGGTTTTTAGCAATCAGCCCCAGCATTTT. This chain uses TRBV12-3 or TRBV12-4 with TRBJ1-5; 11 nucleotides agree with TRBD1. The CDR3 sequence is 18 residues long.

This clonotype occurred many times. The chain employs TRBV12-3 or TRBV12-4 and TRBJ2-4; D is perhaps TRBD2 (5 bases). This CDR3 region has 18 residues. V was clipped by 6 bases and J by 2 bases, with 23 bases between them. CDR3 in DNA: TGTGCCAGCAGCCCGGGATTGGTTGGAGTTGGAACCAAAAACATTCAGTACTTC. It encodes CASSPGLVGVGTKNIQYF.

The chain uses TRBV20-1 and TRBJ1-3; 7 bases map to TRBD1. Germline CDR1 and CDR2: DFQATT and SNEGSKA (reference sequence). V lost 2 bases, J lost 0 bases, and 4 bases stayed unmatched. This CDR3 is 15 amino acids long. CDR3 DNA: TGCAGTGCTAGAAGACGGGACAGCTCTGGAAACACCATATATTTT. Protein sequence: CSARRRDSSGNTIYF.